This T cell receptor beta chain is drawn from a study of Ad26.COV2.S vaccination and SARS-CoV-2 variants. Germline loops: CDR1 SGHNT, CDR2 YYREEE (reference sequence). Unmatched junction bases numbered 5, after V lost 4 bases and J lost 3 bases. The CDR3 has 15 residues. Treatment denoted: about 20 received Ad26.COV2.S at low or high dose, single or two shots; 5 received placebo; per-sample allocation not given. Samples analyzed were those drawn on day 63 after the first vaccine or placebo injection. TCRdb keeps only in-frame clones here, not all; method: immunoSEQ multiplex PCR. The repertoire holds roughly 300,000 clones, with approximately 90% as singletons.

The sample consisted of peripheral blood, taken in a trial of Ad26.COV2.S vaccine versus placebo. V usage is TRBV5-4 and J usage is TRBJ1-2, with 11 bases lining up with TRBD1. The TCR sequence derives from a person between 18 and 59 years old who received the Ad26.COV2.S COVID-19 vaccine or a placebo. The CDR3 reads CASSRTGGADYGYTF. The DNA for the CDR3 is TGTGCCAGCAGCAGGACAGGGGGCGCAGACTATGGCTACACCTTC.